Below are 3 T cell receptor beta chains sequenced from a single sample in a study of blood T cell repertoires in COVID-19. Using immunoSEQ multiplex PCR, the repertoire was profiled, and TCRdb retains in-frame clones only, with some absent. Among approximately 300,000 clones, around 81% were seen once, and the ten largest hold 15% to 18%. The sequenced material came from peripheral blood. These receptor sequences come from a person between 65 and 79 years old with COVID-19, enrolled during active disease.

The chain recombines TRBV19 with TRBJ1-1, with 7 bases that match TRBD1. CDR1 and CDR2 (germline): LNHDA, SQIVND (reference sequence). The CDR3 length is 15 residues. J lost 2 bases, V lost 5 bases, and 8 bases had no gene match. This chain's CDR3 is CASSRPTGINTEAFF. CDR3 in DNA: TGTGCCAGTAGTCGCCCGACAGGGATTAACACTGAAGCTTTCTTT.

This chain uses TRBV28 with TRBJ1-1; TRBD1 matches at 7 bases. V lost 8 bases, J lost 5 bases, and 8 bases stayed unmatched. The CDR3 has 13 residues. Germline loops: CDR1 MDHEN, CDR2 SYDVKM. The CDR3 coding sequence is TGTGCCAGCGAGGGACAGTCTAAGACTGAAGCTTTCTTT. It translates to CASEGQSKTEAFF.

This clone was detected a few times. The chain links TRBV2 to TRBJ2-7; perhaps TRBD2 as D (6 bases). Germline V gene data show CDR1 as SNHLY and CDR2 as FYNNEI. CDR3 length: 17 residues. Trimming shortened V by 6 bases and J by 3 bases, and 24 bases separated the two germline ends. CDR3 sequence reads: CASREGILGSYRYEQYF. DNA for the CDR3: TGTGCCAGCAGGGAGGGGATTTTAGGATCTTACCGCTACGAGCAGTACTTC.